This is a list of T cell receptor beta chains from one sample in a study. TCRdb reprocessed the 5' RACE reads with MiXCR, giving one entry per CDR3 protein. Among approximately 41,000 distinct CDR3 sequences listed, just under 30% were seen once. The sample was memory CD4+ T cells sorted from a lymph node. The receptors shown here come from a female donor with breast cancer. Each CDR3 is given with its conserved first and last residue.

V: TRBV27; J: TRBJ2-7; length: 14; CDR3: CASRPGATAYEQYF
V: TRBV2; J: TRBJ2-7; length: 13; CDR3: CASKPGGSYEQYF
V: TRBV6-1; J: TRBJ1-5; length: 15; CDR3: CASSESGQNNQPQHF
V: TRBV4-1; J: TRBJ2-3; length: 15; CDR3: CASSQEYRDGHTQYF
V: TRBV7-9; J: TRBJ2-3; length: 15; CDR3: CASSSTSGGTDTQYF
V: TRBV5-1; J: TRBJ1-2; length: 13; CDR3: CASSPHSPYGYTF
V: TRBV5-1; J: TRBJ2-7; length: 15; CDR3: CASSASGGKGIEQYF
V: TRBV20-1; J: TRBJ2-7; length: 15; CDR3: CSARPFRGSSYEQYF
V: TRBV7-3; J: TRBJ2-1; length: 13; CDR3: CASSQIRGRQQFF
V: TRBV10-3; J: TRBJ2-5; length: 13; CDR3: CAISDGQQETQYF
V: TRBV20-1; J: TRBJ2-1; length: 14; CDR3: CSARRSGGYNEQFF
V: TRBV5-6; J: TRBJ2-1; length: 12; CDR3: CASSSDRLPQFF
V: TRBV30; J: TRBJ2-3; length: 13; CDR3: CAWSVPGADTQYF
V: TRBV20-1; J: TRBJ2-3; length: 19; CDR3: CSAGKGLAGGELKVDTQYF
V: TRBV20-1; J: TRBJ2-1; length: 14; CDR3: CSAPTGRGRNEQFF
V: TRBV3-1; J: TRBJ1-2; length: 11; CDR3: CASSQGYGYTF
V: TRBV20-1; J: TRBJ2-5; length: 13; CDR3: CSASEGRGETQYF